This TCR beta chain was captured in a study of blood T cell repertoires in COVID-19. Study-wide background: There were acute and convalescent COVID-19 samples, and they came from the United States, Italy and Spain.

TCRdb's table, derived via immunoSEQ multiplex PCR, lists solely in-frame clones and lacks some. The table includes 200,000 to 250,000 clones, 80% detected once. CDR3 length: 15 residues. The J segment lost 3 bases and the V segment lost 5 bases, leaving 8 bases of the junction unmatched. CDR1 is SEHNR, CDR2 FQNEAQ, per germline (reference sequence). The chain employs TRBV7-9 and TRBJ1-1, with 8 bases identical to TRBD1. What was sequenced was peripheral blood. This clonotype was obtained from a human donor in a cohort sampled during active COVID-19. For the CDR3, the DNA is TGTGCCAGCAGCACCGGACAGGGTTGGGACACTGAAGCTTTCTTT. Protein: CASSTGQGWDTEAFF.